Each of the 8 T cell receptor beta chains below was sequenced from the same sample in a study of blood T cell repertoires in COVID-19. The repertoire was sequenced with immunoSEQ multiplex PCR; TCRdb's copy has only in-frame clones and lacks some. The sample records about 480,000 clones, 88% being singletons. The sequenced sample consisted of PBMCs or T cells enriched from blood (not recorded which). The receptors stem from a woman between 40 and 55 years old who had recovered from COVID-19.

The chain employs TRBV5-8 and TRBJ2-7, with TRBD2 matching over 13 bases. The CDR3 is 15 amino acids. The V gene end was trimmed by 9 bases and the J gene end by 2 bases; junction bases not matched to a gene: 8. Germline-derived CDR1 and CDR2 are SGHTS and YDEGEE. The CDR3 sequence: CAIAGGTSGTYEQYF. In DNA, the CDR3 is TGTGCCATCGCGGGGGGGACTAGCGGGACCTACGAGCAGTACTTC.

This clone has only one observation. This chain connects TRBV7-2 to TRBJ1-5, with a weak D call TRBD1 (5 bases). V lost 3 bases and J 6 bases, leaving 15 bases between the germline ends. This CDR3 spans 15 amino acids. Germline CDR1 reads SGHTA; CDR2 reads FQGNSA. Here the CDR3 reads CASSFQGSTGQPQHF. Written as DNA, the CDR3 is TGTGCCAGCAGCTTCCAGGGTAGTACTGGTCAGCCCCAGCATTTT.

V and J are TRBV6-4 and TRBJ2-1, with 9 bases identical to TRBD2. The trim removed 5 bases at V and 3 bases at J, leaving 5 bases unmatched. The germline V gene has CDR1 MRHNA and CDR2 SNTAGT. This CDR3 has 15 amino acids. CDR3 bases: TGTGCCAGCAGTAAGACTAGCGGACTCTACAATGAGCAGTTCTTC. Its protein product is CASSKTSGLYNEQFF.

For the CDR3, the DNA is TGTGCCAGCTCGCTAGCGGGAGGAACGTACGAGCAGTACTTC. It translates to CASSLAGGTYEQYF. V and J are TRBV18 and TRBJ2-7, with TRBD2 identical over 11 bases. The CDR3 length is 14 residues. The germline CDR1 and CDR2 sequences are KGHSH and LQKENI. V gave up 6 bases and J gave up 4 bases; unmatched junction bases: 5.

The V gene is TRBV21-1, the J gene TRBJ2-7; TRBD2 is the table's D call, not checked against the DNA. TRBV21-1 is noted as a pseudogene. CDR3 size: 16 residues. The CDR3 nucleotides are TGTGCCAGCAGCAAAGGGGAGGAGACGGCATCTACGGCGCAGTACTTC. Amino acid sequence: CASSKGEETASTAQYF.

This clone was recorded only once. The chain combines TRBV13 with TRBJ1-1; D not resolved. Deletions cut 4 bases from V and 3 bases from J, with 12 bases between. Germline V gene sequence: CDR1 PRHDT, CDR2 FYEKMQ (reference sequence). CDR3 size: 14 residues. The CDR3 spells CASSSSAYDTEAFF. Here the CDR3 DNA reads TGTGCCAGCAGCTCCAGCGCTTATGACACTGAAGCTTTCTTT.

The chain combines TRBV10-2 with TRBJ2-1; D gene unclear. Germline CDR1 is WSHSY and CDR2 is SAAADI. V was shortened by 5 bases and J by 4 bases, with 12 bases between the two germline ends. CDR3 size: 14 residues. CDR3 coding DNA: TGCGCCAGCAGTCGACTGGAAGGATACAATGAGCAGTTCTTC. Its protein is CASSRLEGYNEQFF.

V gene TRBV30 combines with J gene TRBJ1-2; TRBD1 matches at 8 bases. The ends lost 5 bases at V and 3 bases at J; junction bases unmatched: 2. This CDR3 is 12 amino acids long. Germline V gene sequence: CDR1 GTSNPN, CDR2 SVGIG (reference sequence). CDR3 in DNA: TGTGCCTGGCTGACAGGGGACTATGGCTACACCTTC. This sequence encodes CAWLTGDYGYTF.